These T cell receptor beta chains were read from a single sample in a study of regulatory T cells in long-lasting Graves disease. TCRdb analysed the multiplex PCR reads with MiXCR anew, one entry per CDR3 protein. The sample has 700,000 or so distinct CDR3 sequences; 30% are singletons. This material consisted of peripheral blood mononuclear cells (PBMCs), taken when the disease was refractory, from a patient treated with antithyroid drugs. The source of these receptors is a female donor with Graves disease. CDR3s include the opening cysteine and the closing phenylalanine or tryptophan. Fields, in order: V gene, D gene, J gene, clone size, CDR3 protein, CDR3 DNA. D genes are given only for firm matches. Clone size appears in some rows only: once, few, many, or a class for an expanded clone.

V: TRBV2
D: NA
J: TRBJ2-1
size: NA
CDR3: CASSLEGSGFNEQFF
DNA: TGTGCCAGCAGCTTGGAGGGTAGTGGGTTCAATGAGCAGTTCTTC

V: TRBV2
D: TRBD2
J: TRBJ2-2
size: few
CDR3: CASSVRTAGLRTGELFF
DNA: TGTGCCAGCAGTGTACGCACAGCGGGGCTCCGGACCGGGGAGCTGTTTTTT

V: TRBV6-2/TRBV6-3
D: TRBD1
J: TRBJ1-2
size: NA
CDR3: CASNTNRDRADGYTF
DNA: TGTGCCAGCAATACGAACCGGGACAGGGCCGATGGCTACACCTTC

V: TRBV11-2
D: NA
J: TRBJ1-2
size: many
CDR3: CASSEWTAPYGYTF
DNA: TGTGCCAGCAGCGAATGGACGGCTCCCTATGGCTACACCTTC

V: TRBV11-2
D: NA
J: TRBJ1-6
size: few
CDR3: CASASPLHF
DNA: TGTGCCAGCGCCTCCCCCCTCCACTTT

V: TRBV15
D: TRBD2
J: TRBJ2-1
size: NA
CDR3: CATSRPGLASNEQFF
DNA: TGTGCCACCAGCAGACCGGGACTAGCTTCCAATGAGCAGTTCTTC

V: TRBV28
D: NA
J: TRBJ2-7
size: many
CDR3: CASSPPAYEQYF
DNA: TGTGCCAGCAGCCCCCCGGCCTACGAGCAGTACTTC

V: TRBV11-2
D: TRBD2
J: TRBJ2-2
size: few
CDR3: CASSLRAQGGTSGAGELFF
DNA: TGTGCCAGCAGCTTACGGGCTCAGGGAGGGACTAGCGGAGCCGGGGAGCTGTTTTTT

V: TRBV20-1
D: NA
J: TRBJ2-7
size: few
CDR3: CSAGKGQLYEQYF
DNA: TGCAGTGCTGGTAAAGGACAGCTCTACGAGCAGTACTTC

V: TRBV20-1
D: NA
J: TRBJ1-1
size: NA
CDR3: CSASHWWRGNTEAFF
DNA: TGCAGTGCTAGTCATTGGTGGAGGGGGAACACTGAAGCTTTCTTT

V: TRBV6-1
D: NA
J: TRBJ2-7
size: NA
CDR3: CASSPTGLSSYEQYF
DNA: TGTGCCAGCAGTCCAACAGGGTTAAGCTCCTACGAGCAGTACTTC

V: TRBV28
D: TRBD1
J: TRBJ1-5
size: NA
CDR3: CASSSWTGSSNQPQHF
DNA: TGTGCCAGCAGTTCCTGGACAGGGTCTAGCAATCAGCCCCAGCATTTT

V: TRBV18
D: NA
J: TRBJ1-2
size: NA
CDR3: CASSRREESNYGYTF
DNA: TGTGCCAGCTCAAGGAGGGAGGAAAGTAACTATGGCTACACCTTC

V: TRBV12-3/TRBV12-4
D: TRBD2
J: TRBJ2-7
size: NA
CDR3: CASSRVRLAGNYEQYF
DNA: TGTGCCAGCAGTCGGGTCCGACTAGCGGGAAACTACGAGCAGTACTTC

V: TRBV11-1
D: TRBD2
J: TRBJ2-7
size: NA
CDR3: CASSFGLAEGYEQYF
DNA: TGTGCCAGCAGTTTCGGACTAGCGGAAGGCTACGAGCAGTACTTC

V: TRBV4-1
D: NA
J: TRBJ1-4
size: NA
CDR3: CASSRTLTATNEKLFF
DNA: TGCGCCAGCAGCCGGACACTTACAGCAACTAATGAAAAACTGTTTTTT

V: TRBV19
D: TRBD1
J: TRBJ2-5
size: few
CDR3: CASSIGQGYEETQYF
DNA: TGTGCCAGTAGTATCGGACAGGGGTACGAGGAGACCCAGTACTTC

V: TRBV28
D: TRBD1
J: TRBJ1-1
size: few
CDR3: CASRQTTGVGTEAFF
DNA: TGTGCCAGCAGGCAAACTACAGGGGTCGGCACTGAAGCTTTCTTT

V: TRBV19
D: TRBD2
J: TRBJ2-7
size: many
CDR3: CASSRGLADNYEQYF
DNA: TGTGCCAGTAGTAGGGGACTAGCGGATAACTACGAGCAGTACTTC

V: TRBV3-1
D: TRBD1
J: TRBJ1-2
size: few
CDR3: CASSHLRTGGSSGYTF
DNA: TGTGCCAGCAGCCACCTTAGGACAGGGGGGTCCTCTGGCTACACCTTC

V: TRBV12-3/TRBV12-4
D: NA
J: TRBJ2-1
size: NA
CDR3: CASSLGAEGKGQFF
DNA: TGTGCCAGCAGTTTAGGAGCGGAAGGCAAGGGGCAGTTCTTC

V: TRBV7-9
D: NA
J: TRBJ1-4
size: NA
CDR3: CASSLGLGGSEKLFF
DNA: TGTGCCAGCAGCTTAGGCCTGGGGGGCAGTGAAAAACTGTTTTTT

V: TRBV9
D: TRBD1
J: TRBJ2-1
size: once
CDR3: CASSVSLGTGFYNEQFF
DNA: TGTGCCAGCAGCGTATCCCTCGGGACAGGATTCTACAATGAGCAGTTCTTC

V: TRBV7-7
D: NA
J: TRBJ2-5
size: NA
CDR3: CASSHKYQETQYF
DNA: TGTGCTAGCAGCCACAAGTACCAAGAGACCCAGTACTTC

V: TRBV13
D: NA
J: TRBJ2-5
size: many
CDR3: CASSLDNQETQYF
DNA: TGTGCCAGCAGCCTGGACAACCAAGAGACCCAGTACTTC

V: TRBV6-4
D: TRBD2
J: TRBJ2-5
size: NA
CDR3: CASSPGLAGVGRETQYF
DNA: TGTGCCAGCAGTCCGGGACTAGCGGGAGTAGGTCGGGAGACCCAGTACTTC

V: TRBV20-1
D: TRBD2
J: TRBJ2-7
size: many
CDR3: CSAHSQAGVSYEQYF
DNA: TGCAGTGCCCATTCCCAAGCGGGAGTATCTTACGAGCAGTACTTC

V: TRBV6-1
D: TRBD1
J: TRBJ1-6
size: NA
CDR3: CASSTKRTGQSYNSPLHF
DNA: TGTGCCAGCAGCACCAAAAGGACAGGGCAATCCTATAATTCACCCCTCCACTTT

V: TRBV4-1
D: TRBD2
J: TRBJ2-7
size: few
CDR3: CASSQPGRGRAYEQYF
DNA: TGCGCCAGCAGCCAACCAGGACGCGGGAGGGCTTACGAGCAGTACTTC

V: TRBV2
D: NA
J: TRBJ2-3
size: few
CDR3: CASSGEDTQYF
DNA: TGTGCCAGCAGTGGGGAAGATACGCAGTATTTT

V: TRBV12-3/TRBV12-4
D: NA
J: TRBJ1-1
size: many
CDR3: CASSFGIWGHTEAFF
DNA: TGTGCCAGCAGTTTTGGTATTTGGGGCCACACTGAAGCTTTCTTT

V: TRBV6-1
D: TRBD1
J: TRBJ1-1
size: many
CDR3: CASGTGGTEAFF
DNA: TGTGCCAGTGGGACAGGGGGCACTGAAGCTTTCTTT

V: TRBV6-5
D: TRBD1
J: TRBJ1-2
size: once
CDR3: CASSHSHPGGPYGYTF
DNA: TGTGCCAGCAGTCACTCGCATCCAGGGGGCCCCTATGGCTACACCTTC

V: TRBV20-1
D: NA
J: TRBJ2-7
size: few
CDR3: CSARDPRSSYEQYF
DNA: TGCAGTGCTAGAGATCCTAGGAGCTCCTACGAGCAGTACTTC

V: TRBV20-1
D: NA
J: TRBJ1-2
size: few
CDR3: CSARARGGYTF
DNA: TGCAGTGCTAGGGCCAGGGGTGGCTACACCTTC

V: TRBV9
D: NA
J: TRBJ1-5
size: few
CDR3: CASSEGGGGQPQHF
DNA: TGTGCCAGCAGCGAGGGGGGGGGCGGACAGCCCCAGCATTTT

V: TRBV9
D: TRBD1
J: TRBJ1-2
size: NA
CDR3: CASSVAGQGYGYTF
DNA: TGTGCCAGCAGCGTAGCGGGACAGGGGTACGGCTACACCTTC

V: TRBV7-3
D: TRBD2
J: TRBJ2-3
size: NA
CDR3: CASSSGLAGSRADTQYF
DNA: TGTGCCAGCAGCTCGGGACTAGCGGGGTCTAGGGCAGATACGCAGTATTTT

V: TRBV25-1
D: NA
J: TRBJ1-1
size: NA
CDR3: CASSEYGGHTEAFF
DNA: TGTGCCAGCAGTGAATACGGGGGGCACACTGAAGCTTTCTTT

V: TRBV12-3/TRBV12-4
D: NA
J: TRBJ1-5
size: many
CDR3: CASSLRLNNQPQHF
DNA: TGTGCCAGCAGTTTACGGCTAAACAATCAGCCCCAGCATTTT

V: TRBV12-3/TRBV12-4
D: NA
J: TRBJ2-7
size: few
CDR3: CASSLIESGEQYF
DNA: TGTGCCAGCAGTTTAATAGAGAGCGGGGAGCAGTACTTC

V: TRBV5-1
D: TRBD1
J: TRBJ1-4
size: NA
CDR3: CASSLVQGAGKLFF
DNA: TGCGCCAGCAGCTTGGTTCAGGGGGCAGGAAAACTGTTTTTT

V: TRBV27
D: NA
J: TRBJ1-2
size: many
CDR3: CASRTQGFGYTF
DNA: TGTGCCAGCAGAACTCAGGGGTTTGGCTACACCTTC